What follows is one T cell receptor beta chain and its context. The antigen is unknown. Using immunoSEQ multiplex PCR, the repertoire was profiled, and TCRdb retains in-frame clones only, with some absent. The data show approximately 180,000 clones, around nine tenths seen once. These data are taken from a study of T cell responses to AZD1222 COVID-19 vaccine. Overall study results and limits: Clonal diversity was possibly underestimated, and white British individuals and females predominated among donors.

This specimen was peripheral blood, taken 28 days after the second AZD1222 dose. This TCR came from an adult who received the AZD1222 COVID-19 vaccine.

The CDR3 loop is CASRGPGYNEQFF. CDR3 DNA sequence: TGTGCCAGCAGAGGGCCGGGTTACAATGAGCAGTTCTTC. J is TRBJ2-1 and V is TRBV28, with D hard to call. Germline V gives CDR1 MDHEN, CDR2 SYDVKM. V shed 6 bases and J shed 4 bases, with 10 bases lying between them. The CDR3 is 13 amino acids. The variable domain in full, with the rest retrieved from reference TRBV28 and TRBJ2-1, is DVKVTQSSRYLVKRTGEKVFLECVQDMDHENMFWYRQDPGLGLRLIYFSYDVKMKEKGDIPEGYSVSREKKERFSLILESASTNQTSMYLCASRGPGYNEQFFGPGTRLTVL.